This T cell receptor (beta chain) was obtained from a study of blood T cells in healthy people across ages. Background on the study: Template switching retrieved approximately one barcoded beta molecule for each two T cells.

V was cut by 8 bases and J by 6 bases, with 22 bases left in between. CDR3 length equals 15 residues. The germline V gene encodes CDR1 MNHEY and CDR2 SVGAGI. The use of a sample-barcoded 5' primer and a J-beta primer mix characterized a second PCR of about 7 to 12 cycles. Via MiXCR, TCRdb re-called the 5' RACE reads, giving one row per CDR3 protein. The sample shows around 970,000 distinct CDR3 sequences, roughly half of them seen only once. The sequence came from a woman aged 60 to 75 in good health. The sample was blood. The rearrangement uses TRBV6-5 and TRBJ1-1, with TRBD1 as a possible D gene (6 bases). The CDR3 bases are TGTGCCAGCTGCCCATCCCGTCAGGGGCCCTCTGAAGCTTTCTTT. It codes for CASCPSRQGPSEAFF.